This T cell receptor (beta chain) stems from a study of shared clonotypes between healthy human individuals. Study-level findings and limits: The naive CD4 repertoires of several donors were compared, and around 5% of clonotypes were shared. Generally, naive subsets came out with larger estimated richness than memory subsets.

This clone appeared once. Its antigen is currently unknown. Only in-frame clones appear in the TCRdb table, and some are missing; sequencing was by immunoSEQ multiplex PCR. The sample yields about 1.1 million clones, 60% to 85% seen once. Trimming stripped 0 bases from V and 7 bases from J, with 10 bases between. Germline V gene data show CDR1 as MNHEY and CDR2 as SMNVEV (reference sequence). The CDR3 loop spans 14 amino acids. Sequences were obtained from memory CD4+ T cells from PBMCs. Indicated subset: CD45RA-negative fraction. V and J are TRBV27 and TRBJ1-5; D might be TRBD1 (6 bases). The receptor comes from a man aged 18-30 years in good health. Some clones in this sample may be carry-over from other donors' samples. The CDR3 here is CASSLSGARQPQHF. In nucleotides, the CDR3 is TGTGCCAGCAGTTTATCGGGGGCACGGCAGCCCCAGCATTTT.